This paragraph reports one T cell receptor (beta chain). This clone's antigen is unknown. There are no base qualities to consult, and no much larger clone falls within one base. This record comes from a study of blood T cell repertoires in COVID-19 (dated by TCRdb to 2018 to 2021). Describing the broader study: The collaborator samples originated in the United States, Italy and Spain and spanned the acute and convalescent phases of COVID-19. The samples were drawn from the first 160 participants of the ongoing ImmuneRACE study and from 950 to 1,500 subjects provided by 6 global collaborators. The prospective study material was composed of cDNA or gDNA derived from T cells, B-cell-depleted T cells, or PBMCs. Subjects who had been exposed to COVID-19, were actively infected with it, or had recovered from it provided the deeply sampled blood TCRbeta repertoires that made up the dataset. Where available, HLA class I and class II types were taken from metadata supplied by the sample provider and were not determined by assay-based typing. The repertoires were released in a freely available public database meant as a resource for research on the immune response to SARS-CoV-2. The sample metadata nearly always contained a de-identified subject ID, COVID-19 status, age in years and sex.

The paper's findings and limits, for the study overall: The quantity of clinical and demographic metadata differed by source and by participant and was supplied without curation.

TCRbeta CDR3 regions were amplified from genomic DNA by means of the immunoSEQ Assay, a bias-controlled multiplex PCR. The original pipeline was this. The number of nucleated cells in each sample was estimated by amplification of reference gene primers within the assay. Sequence reads were collapsed and filtered to measure the absolute abundance of every unique TCRbeta CDR3 rearrangement. For each sample, productive Simpson clonality was calculated as the square root of Simpson's diversity index across productive rearrangements. Drawn from immuneACCESS, this table holds only the in-frame rearrangements with V and J called that TCRdb kept. Clones are partly lost; checked studies trace under half to an unresolved V gene and leave the rest unexplained. The DNA was the basis for D and trimming; V, J and clone size are from that table. The sample table records just over 300,000 clones; about 87% of these occur just once. The ten largest clones capture 8% to 9% of the sample.

The CDR3 numbers 15 residues from cysteine through phenylalanine. Only the CDR3 DNA stays, 45 bases, in frame from base 1. CDR1 and CDR2 are drawn from the germline V gene (reference sequence): GTSNPN, SVGIG. Participants in the prospective study were enrolled through a virtual design, were aged about 18 to 90 years, and lived in 24 United States geographic areas. In the prospective study, participants were assigned to cohorts based on the clinical history participants reported in a screening survey and a study questionnaire. ImmuneRACE Cohort 3 recovered participants were defined by two consecutive negative NP/OP PCR tests, healthcare professional clearance, or symptom resolution. In the prospective study, whole blood, serum and a nasopharyngeal or oropharyngeal swab were collected from each participant by mobile phlebotomists. Over an approximately 2-month period, participants in the prospective study had the option of providing additional blood draws and questionnaires. Before DNA extraction, prospective study blood samples were shipped either frozen or at room temperature.

The sequence joins TRBV30 to TRBJ1-3, with the D gene uncertain. The clonotype was recovered from a woman aged 18 to 35 who had recovered from COVID-19. Sequenced input: PBMCs or T cells enriched from blood (not recorded which). In nucleotides, the sequence is TGTGTCATTAACGGTTGGCGGGGTTCAGGAAACACCATATATTTT. Translated, it gives CVINGWRGSGNTIYF.